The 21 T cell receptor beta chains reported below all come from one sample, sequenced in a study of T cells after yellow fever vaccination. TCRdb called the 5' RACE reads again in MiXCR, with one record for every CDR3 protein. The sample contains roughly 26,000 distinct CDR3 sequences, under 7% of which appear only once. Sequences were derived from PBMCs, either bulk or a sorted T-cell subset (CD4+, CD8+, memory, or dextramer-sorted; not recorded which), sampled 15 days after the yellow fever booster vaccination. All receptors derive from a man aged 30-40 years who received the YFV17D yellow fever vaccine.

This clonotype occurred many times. The CDR3 protein is CASSQTGRTTEAFF. DNA of the CDR3: TGTGCCAGCAGCCAGACAGGGAGGACCACTGAAGCTTTCTTT. The chain couples TRBV7-2 to TRBJ1-1; 7 bases line up with TRBD1. The CDR3 totals 14 residues. Per the germline V gene, CDR1 is SGHTA and CDR2 is FQGNSA. V lost 5 bases and J lost 4; bases outside the gene matches: 7. The full variable domain, completed using reference TRBV7-2 and TRBJ1-1, is GAGVSQSPSNKVTEKGKDVELRCDPISGHTALYWYRQSLGQGLEFLIYFQGNSAPDKSGLPSDRFSAERTGGSVSTLTIQRTQQEDSAVYLCASSQTGRTTEAFFGQGTRLTVV.

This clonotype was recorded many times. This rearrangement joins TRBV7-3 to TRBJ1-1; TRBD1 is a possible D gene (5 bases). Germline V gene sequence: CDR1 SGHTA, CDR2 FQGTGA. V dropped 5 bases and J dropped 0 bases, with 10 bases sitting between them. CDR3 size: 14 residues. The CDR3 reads CASSLAGLNTEAFF. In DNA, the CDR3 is TGTGCCAGCAGCCTGGCAGGGTTGAACACTGAAGCTTTCTTT.

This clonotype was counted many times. The DNA for the CDR3 is TGCGCCAGCAGCCAAGAGATAGCGGGAGGCCACGAGCAGTACTTC. As protein: CASSQEIAGGHEQYF. This chain links TRBV4-1 with TRBJ2-7, with 10 bases aligning to TRBD2. The germline V gene has CDR1 MGHRA and CDR2 YSYEKL. The CDR3 consists of 15 residues. Trimming took 0 bases from V and 5 from J; bases not matched to a gene: 4.

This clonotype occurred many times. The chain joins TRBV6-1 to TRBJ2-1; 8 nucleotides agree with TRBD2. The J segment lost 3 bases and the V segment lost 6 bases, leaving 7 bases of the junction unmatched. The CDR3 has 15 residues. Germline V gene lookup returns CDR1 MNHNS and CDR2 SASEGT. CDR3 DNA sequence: TGTGCCAGCAGGGAAACTAGCGGCAACTACAATGAGCAGTTCTTC. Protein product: CASRETSGNYNEQFF.

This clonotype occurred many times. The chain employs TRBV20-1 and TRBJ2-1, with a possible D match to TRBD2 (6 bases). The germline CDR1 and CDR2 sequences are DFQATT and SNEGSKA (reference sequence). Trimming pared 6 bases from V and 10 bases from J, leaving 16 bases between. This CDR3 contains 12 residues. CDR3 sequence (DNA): TGCAGTGCCCAAACCGCGGGGCAAGAGCAGTTCTTC. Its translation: CSAQTAGQEQFF.

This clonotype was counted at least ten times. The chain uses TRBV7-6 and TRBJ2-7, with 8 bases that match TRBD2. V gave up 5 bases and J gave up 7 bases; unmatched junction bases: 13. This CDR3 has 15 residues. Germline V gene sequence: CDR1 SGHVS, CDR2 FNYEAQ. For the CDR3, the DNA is TGTGCCAGCAGCCCTACTTTTGGCGGGGGGCAAGAGCAGTACTTC. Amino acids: CASSPTFGGGQEQYF.

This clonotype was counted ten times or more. The DNA for the CDR3 is TGCAGTGCTGGGGGAGGGACAGCCCCTAGCACAGATACGCAGTATTTT. Translation gives CSAGGGTAPSTDTQYF. The J gene is TRBJ2-3, the V gene TRBV20-1, with D perhaps TRBD1 or TRBD2 (7 bases each). The CDR3 runs to 16 residues. V was clipped by 5 bases and J by 0 bases, with 18 bases between them. Looked up from germline, CDR1 is DFQATT and CDR2 is SNEGSKA (reference sequence).

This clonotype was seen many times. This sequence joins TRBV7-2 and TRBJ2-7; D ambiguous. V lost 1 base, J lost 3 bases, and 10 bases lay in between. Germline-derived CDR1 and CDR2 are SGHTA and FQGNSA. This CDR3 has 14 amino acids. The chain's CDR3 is CASSLDGLSYEQYF. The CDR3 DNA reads TGTGCCAGCAGCTTAGACGGGTTAAGCTACGAGCAGTACTTC.

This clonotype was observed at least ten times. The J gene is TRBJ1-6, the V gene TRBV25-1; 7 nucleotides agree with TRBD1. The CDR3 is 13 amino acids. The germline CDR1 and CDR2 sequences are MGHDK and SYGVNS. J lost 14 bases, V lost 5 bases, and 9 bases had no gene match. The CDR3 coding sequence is TGTGCCAGCAGTCCCTCGACAGGGCGAACCCTCCACTTT. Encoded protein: CASSPSTGRTLHF.

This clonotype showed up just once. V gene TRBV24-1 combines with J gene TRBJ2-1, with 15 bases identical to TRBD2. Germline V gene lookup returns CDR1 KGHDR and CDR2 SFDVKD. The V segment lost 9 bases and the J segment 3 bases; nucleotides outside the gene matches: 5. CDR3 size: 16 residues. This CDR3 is CATSRTSGRGYNEQFF. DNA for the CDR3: TGTGCCACCTCCCGGACTAGCGGGAGGGGCTACAATGAGCAGTTCTTC.

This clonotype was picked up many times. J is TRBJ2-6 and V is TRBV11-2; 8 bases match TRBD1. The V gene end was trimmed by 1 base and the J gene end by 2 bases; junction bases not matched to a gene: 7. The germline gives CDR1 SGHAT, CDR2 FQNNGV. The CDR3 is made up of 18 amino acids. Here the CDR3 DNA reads TGTGCCAGCAGCTTAGGTGGGACAGGTTCCCCTGGGGCCAACGTCCTGACTTTC. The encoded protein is CASSLGGTGSPGANVLTF.

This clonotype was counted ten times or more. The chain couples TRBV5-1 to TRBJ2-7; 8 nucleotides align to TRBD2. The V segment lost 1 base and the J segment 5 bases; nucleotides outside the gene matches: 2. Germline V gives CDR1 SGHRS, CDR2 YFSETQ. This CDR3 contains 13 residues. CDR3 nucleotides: TGCGCCAGCAGCTTGCTGACTAGCGACGAGCAGTACTTC. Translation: CASSLLTSDEQYF.

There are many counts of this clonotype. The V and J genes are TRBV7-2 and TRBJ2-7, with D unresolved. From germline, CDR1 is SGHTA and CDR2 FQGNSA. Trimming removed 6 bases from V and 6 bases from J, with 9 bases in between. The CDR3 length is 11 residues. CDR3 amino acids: CASSGAREQYF. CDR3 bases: TGTGCCAGCAGTGGAGCTCGCGAGCAGTACTTC.

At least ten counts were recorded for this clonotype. The CDR3 sequence: CASQGGPSGELFF. CDR3 DNA sequence: TGTGCCAGCCAGGGAGGGCCCTCCGGGGAGCTGTTTTTT. This chain connects TRBV9 to TRBJ2-2, with TRBD2 identical over 7 bases. This CDR3 comprises 13 residues. The trim removed 7 bases at V and 6 bases at J, leaving 6 bases unmatched. Germline loops: CDR1 SGDLS, CDR2 YYNGEE.

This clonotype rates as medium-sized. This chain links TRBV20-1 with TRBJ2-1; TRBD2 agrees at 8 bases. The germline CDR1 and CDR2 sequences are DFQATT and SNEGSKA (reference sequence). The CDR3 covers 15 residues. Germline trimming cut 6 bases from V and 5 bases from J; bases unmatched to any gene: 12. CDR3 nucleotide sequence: TGCAGTGCAACCATGGGGCGGGAGGACCACAATGAGCAGTTCTTC. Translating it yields CSATMGREDHNEQFF.

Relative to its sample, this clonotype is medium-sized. The CDR3 loop is CASSYDSGTPTGELFF. The CDR3 nucleotides are TGTGCCAGCAGTTACGACAGCGGGACCCCCACCGGGGAGCTGTTTTTT. The chain combines TRBV6-2 or TRBV6-3 with TRBJ2-2, with TRBD2 identical over 7 bases. Trimming removed 2 bases from V and 4 bases from J; junction bases left unmatched: 7. The CDR3 is made up of 16 amino acids. Germline values: CDR1 MNHEY, CDR2 SVGEGT.

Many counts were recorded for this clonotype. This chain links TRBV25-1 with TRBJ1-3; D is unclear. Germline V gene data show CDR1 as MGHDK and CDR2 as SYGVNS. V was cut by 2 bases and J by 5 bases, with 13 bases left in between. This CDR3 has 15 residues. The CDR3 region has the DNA TGTGCCAGCAGTGAAAGTGGGTTTCGTAGAAACACCATATATTTT. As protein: CASSESGFRRNTIYF.

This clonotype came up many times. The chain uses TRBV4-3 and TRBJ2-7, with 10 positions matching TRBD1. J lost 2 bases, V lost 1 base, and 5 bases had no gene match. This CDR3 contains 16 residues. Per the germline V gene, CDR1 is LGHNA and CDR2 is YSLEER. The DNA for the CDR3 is TGCGCCAGCAGCCAAGCCGGACAGGGGGGCCCCTACGAGCAGTACTTC. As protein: CASSQAGQGGPYEQYF.

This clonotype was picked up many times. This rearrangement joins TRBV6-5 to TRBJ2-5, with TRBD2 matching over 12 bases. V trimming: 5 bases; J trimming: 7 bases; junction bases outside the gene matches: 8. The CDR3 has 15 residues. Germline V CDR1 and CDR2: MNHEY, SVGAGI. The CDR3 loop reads CASSLTSGRTATQYF. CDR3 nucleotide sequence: TGTGCCAGCAGTCTTACTAGCGGGAGGACGGCGACCCAGTACTTC.

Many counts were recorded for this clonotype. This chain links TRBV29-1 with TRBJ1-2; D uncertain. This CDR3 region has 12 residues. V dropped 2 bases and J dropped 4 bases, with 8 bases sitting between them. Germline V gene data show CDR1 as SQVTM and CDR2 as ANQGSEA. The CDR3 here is CSVETPFYGYTF. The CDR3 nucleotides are TGCAGCGTTGAAACACCTTTCTATGGCTACACCTTC.

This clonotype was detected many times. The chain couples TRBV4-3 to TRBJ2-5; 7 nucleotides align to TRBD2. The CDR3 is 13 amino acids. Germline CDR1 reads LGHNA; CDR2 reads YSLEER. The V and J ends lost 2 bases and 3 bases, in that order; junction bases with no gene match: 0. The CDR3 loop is CASSQLAEETQYF. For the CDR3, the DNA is TGCGCCAGCAGCCAACTAGCGGAAGAGACCCAGTACTTC.